This T cell receptor beta chain comes out of a study of cytomegalovirus exposure and HLA in healthy donors (dated by TCRdb to 2017 to 2019). Looking at the study overall: In an earlier analysis of 550 to 750 of the donors, 250 to 350 Gb of sequence data and 117 million unique TCR beta sequences from roughly 200 million T cells were reported. Every discovery cohort repertoire had been produced on one sequencing platform. Donor age, sex, ethnicity and CMV serostatus were compiled together with the repertoire data. A later genetic analysis used genome-wide SNP genotypes for about 55% of the 666 donors, treating that subset as a discovery cohort. A separate validation cohort of about 110 different subjects was used in addition to the 666-subject first cohort. Roughly five DR-DQ haplotypes were handled as single units for association and clustering, since linkage in the cohort was strong. The number of donors typed differed by locus, with roughly 620-630 for A, B, C, DRB1 and DQB1, more than 500 for DQA1, 600 to 610 for DPA1, and some 440 for DPB1. Rather than using new phenotypic data, the later analysis identified candidate immune exposures from TCR beta sequences and from how often those sequences occurred across donors. In a later analysis, previously published TCR beta repertoires from 550 to 750 donors were re-analyzed and high-resolution HLA genotyping was added so that TCR occurrence patterns could be studied. Of the 300 to 500 genotyped donors, less than 85% were placed in the genetic ancestry cluster associated with self-reported Caucasian donors. The aim of the study was to test whether cataloging public T cell receptors could identify signatures of past pathogen exposure. Approximately 330 gigabases of sequencing data and 70 million to 95 million unique TCR sequences made up an early release that covered 640 HLA-typed donors. The T cell repertoires of several hundred subjects were profiled by immunosequencing and related to cytomegalovirus serostatus. To predict cytomegalovirus infection status, the study brought together high-throughput TCR immunosequencing, statistical association of individual TCRs with disease status, and machine learning. To decide whether each TCR beta V gene segment behaved as functional or pseudogenic, an earlier analysis of some 580 of the donors relied on high-throughput TCR beta sequencing. Among around 400 genotyped donors of the cohort, an average of around 220,000 unique TCR beta nucleotide sequences was sequenced per donor, of which about 19% were non-productive. Class I and class II HLA loci were covered by the typing at four-digit resolution.

After removal of 5 bases from V and 4 bases from J, the junction retains 6 bases not matched to a gene. Its CDR3 holds 13 amino acids, cysteine through phenylalanine. The read is trimmed to its CDR3 DNA, 39 bases read in frame from base 1. The germline V gene (reference sequence) provides CDR1 GTSNPN and CDR2 SVGIG. Comment on this clone: Its recognized antigen is unknown.

General study outcomes and caveats: Correlated functional status among segregating V segments might reflect linkage disequilibrium, but an unknown experimental factor could not be ruled out. Several of the top co-occurrence clusters appeared to be linked to parvovirus B19, influenza, CMV and Epstein-Barr virus, according to a later analysis. Specific HLA alleles were associated with some 15,000 TCR beta sequences at a false discovery rate of 0.05 in a later analysis. The classifier was reported to diagnose cytomegalovirus status with high specificity and sensitivity in both the original cohort and the validation cohort. V-gene and J-gene trimming of TCR beta chains was associated with a missense DCLRE1C variant in a later genetic analysis, and the association was replicated in an independent cohort. A cluster of highly shared sequence variants was judged likely to represent a technical artifact of the sequencing pipeline. A few of the identified cytomegalovirus-associated TCR beta chains were confirmed in vitro to be specific for cytomegalovirus antigens. In the study, 164 TCR beta chains were listed as associated with cytomegalovirus. When HLA alleles, especially DR and DQ, strongly co-occurred, TCR associations were difficult to assign to individual alleles. A later genetic analysis reported fewer N-insertions in productive TCRs among donors in an Asian-associated ancestry cluster than the roughly 620-donor mean. According to the authors, the approach could potentially be generalized to other disease states and immunological phenotypes. Because HLA typing was missing for some donors at each locus, association tests included only the typed subset. The only immune exposure information available for the cohort was CMV serostatus. Because counts were too low, about 18 rarely observed V segments, including chromosome 9 orphons, were left out of the earlier analysis of 587 of the donors. In a later analysis, the rate of TCR association differed among HLA loci, with DRB1 alleles having the most associated TCRs and HLA-C alleles having the fewest. Only TCR beta chains were sequenced in this cohort, and the absence of alpha or paired-chain data limited detectable features. In an earlier analysis of around 600 of the donors, most TCR beta V segments were observed in productive rearrangements about 87% or about 30% of the time, broadly matching IMGT annotations. A further reported finding was that TCR beta sequences accurately predicted the HLA-A and HLA-B alleles for most subjects in the first cohort. Presence/absence analyses assumed roughly uniform sequencing depth across donors, an assumption that may not hold. Some IMGT-functional V segments, including TRBV6-2 and TRBV6-3, could not be distinguished by the 87-base-pair reads and were therefore excluded. Compared with equally common non-associated chains, HLA-associated TCR beta chains in a later analysis were more clonally expanded and had lower generation probabilities. Most TCR sequences were seen in very few donors, while some public TCRs were found in many individuals. In a later analysis, most CMV-associated TCR beta chains were found to appear HLA-restricted, with HLA associations seemingly driven largely by CMV exposure.

Library generation was performed with the immunoSEQ multiplex PCR assay. For the multiplex PCR, a mixture combining 60 forward primers for TCR Vbeta segments and 13 reverse primers for TCR Jbeta segments was used. A multiplex PCR assay on genomic DNA amplified the CDR3 region of rearranged TCR beta genes. On the Illumina HiSeq System, the amplified TCR beta libraries were sequenced as 87-base-pair reads. In the authors' own workflow: In a later analysis, 77 million or so unique TCR beta chains were counted across the approximately 670 repertoires, and roughly 9.9 million of these chains were shared by at least two donors. To remove PCR and sequencing errors, raw reads were error-corrected and collapsed into unique sequences using a nearest-neighbor algorithm that merged closely related sequences. V, D and J gene segments were assigned by aligning CDR3 sequences to IMGT reference sequences. For a sequence to be retained, a match of at least six nucleotides to both a V gene segment and a J gene segment was required. Rearrangements were classified as productive when the CDR3 lacked stop codons and remained in frame with V and J, and all other rearrangements were classified as non-productive. CDR3 was defined by IMGT convention, running from the second conserved V-encoded cysteine to the conserved J-encoded phenylalanine. The earlier analysis of roughly 590 of the donors excluded sequences that lacked an unambiguous match to a single V gene segment. An earlier analysis of 500 to 600 of the donors classified V segments as functional when productive rearrangements were above 56.7% and as segregating when the standard deviation between donors was above 5%. A statistical classification framework was developed to diagnose cytomegalovirus status using the catalog of TCR beta chain sequences. V and J gene assignment, in a later analysis, came from comparing TCR nucleotide sequences with IMGT/GENE-DB human TR gene sequences. A later analysis assigned CDR3 sequences and most-parsimonious VDJ recombination scenarios with the TCRdist pipeline. In a later analysis, each TCR beta chain was defined by its CDR3 amino acid sequence together with its V-gene family, and reads without a unique V-gene family were excluded. As a way to deal with suspected cross-contamination and a sequencing artifact, a later analysis dropped 500 to 700 nucleotide sequences that were highly shared and had low generation probability. A later analysis calculated a clonal expansion index for each public chain from normalized within-repertoire ranks of inferred template counts. In a later analysis, generation probabilities were computed using a VDJ recombination model fitted to out-of-frame rearrangements, and the results were checked against IGoR. In a later analysis, TCR-TCR, TCR-HLA and TCR-CMV co-occurrence was scored with hypergeometric tests, and a repertoire-size bias correction was applied to TCR pairs. To estimate false discovery rates, a later analysis permuted the HLA or CMV assignments 20 times. A later analysis grouped co-occurring TCRs with DBSCAN, adding TCRdist sequence similarity when clustering within HLA-allele-positive subsets. Co-occurrence clustering excluded repertoires with fewer than 30,000 or more than 120,000 public chains, plus five with anomalous nucleotide sharing. Sourced from immuneACCESS, this table was stored by TCRdb with only in-frame sequences that have V and J called. A share of the clones is absent; for the studies checked, an unresolved V gene accounts for under half, and the remainder has no known explanation. V and J calls and clone size are those listed in that table; D and trimming were worked out from the DNA. The sample table records 70,000 or so clones. The ten most abundant clones make up 2.4% of the sample.

The cohort comprised 666 healthy bone marrow donors. All cohort members were sampled while nominally healthy, although unrecorded immune exposures were likely present. The donor was CMV seropositive and belonged to the group of 250 to 300 seropositive cohort members. A peripheral blood sample was provided by each donor, and peripheral blood mononuclear cells were used for TCR beta sequencing. The Qiagen DNeasy Blood Extraction Kit was used to extract genomic DNA from the blood cell samples. The chain employs TRBV30 and TRBJ2-5; TRBD1 matches 8 bases in the middle. This clonotype was sampled from a female donor in good health and CMV-seropositive. Material for sequencing was PBMCs. Read as DNA, the sequence is TGTGCCTGGGGCTCAGGGGGCGCAGAGACCCAGTACTTC. Its translation reads: CAWGSGGAETQYF.